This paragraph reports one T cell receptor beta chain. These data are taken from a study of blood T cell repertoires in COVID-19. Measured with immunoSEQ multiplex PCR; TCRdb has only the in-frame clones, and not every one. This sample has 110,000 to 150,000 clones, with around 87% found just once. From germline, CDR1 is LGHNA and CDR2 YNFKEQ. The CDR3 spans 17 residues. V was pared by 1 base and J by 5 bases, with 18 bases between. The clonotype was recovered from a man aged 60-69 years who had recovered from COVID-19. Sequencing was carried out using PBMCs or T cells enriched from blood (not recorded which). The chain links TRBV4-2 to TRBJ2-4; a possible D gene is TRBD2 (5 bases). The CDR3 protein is CASSQGTASTNQNIQYF. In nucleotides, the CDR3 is TGTGCCAGCAGCCAAGGGACTGCCTCGACGAACCAAAACATTCAGTACTTC.